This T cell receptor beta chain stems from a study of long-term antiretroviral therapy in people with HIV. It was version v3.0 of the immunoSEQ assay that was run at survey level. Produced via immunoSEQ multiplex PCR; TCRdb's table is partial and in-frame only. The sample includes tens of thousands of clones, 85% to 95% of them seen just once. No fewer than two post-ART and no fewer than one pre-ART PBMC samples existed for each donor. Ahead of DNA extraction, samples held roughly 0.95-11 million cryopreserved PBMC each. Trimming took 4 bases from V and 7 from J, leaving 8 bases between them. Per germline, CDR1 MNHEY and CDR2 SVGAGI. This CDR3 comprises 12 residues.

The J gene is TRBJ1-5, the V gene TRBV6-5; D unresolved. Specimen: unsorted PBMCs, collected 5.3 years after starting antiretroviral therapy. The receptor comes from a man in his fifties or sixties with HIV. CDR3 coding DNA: TGTGCCAGCAGTTCCCGCGGGCAGCCCCAGCATTTT. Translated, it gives CASSSRGQPQHF.